This T cell receptor beta chain was sequenced for a study of T cell responses to AZD1222 COVID-19 vaccine. Trimming removed 0 bases from V and 5 bases from J, with 7 bases in between. The length of the CDR3 is 14 residues. Germline V gene sequence: CDR1 LNHDA, CDR2 SQIVND (reference sequence). The assay was immunoSEQ multiplex PCR, and TCRdb's table has in-frame clones only and misses some. Found here are 100,000 to 150,000 clones, roughly 87% of them singletons; the top ten hold approximately 10%. V is TRBV19 and J is TRBJ2-2; no firm D call. This receptor was identified in an adult in good health. Here the sequenced sample was peripheral blood, taken on day 0 of AZD1222 vaccination. The CDR3 loop reads CASSIDLETGELFF. In DNA form, the CDR3 reads TGTGCCAGTAGTATAGATCTTGAAACCGGGGAGCTGTTTTTT.